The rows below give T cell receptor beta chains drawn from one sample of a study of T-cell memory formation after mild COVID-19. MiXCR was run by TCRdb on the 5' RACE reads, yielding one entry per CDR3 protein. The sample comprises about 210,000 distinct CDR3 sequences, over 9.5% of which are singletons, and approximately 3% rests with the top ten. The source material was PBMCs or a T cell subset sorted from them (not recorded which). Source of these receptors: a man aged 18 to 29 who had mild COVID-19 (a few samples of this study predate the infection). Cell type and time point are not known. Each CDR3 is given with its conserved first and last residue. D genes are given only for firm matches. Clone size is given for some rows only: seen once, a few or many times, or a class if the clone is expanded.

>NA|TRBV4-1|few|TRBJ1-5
CASSPIEGQPQHF
TGCGCCAGCAGCCCAATCGAGGGTCAGCCCCAGCATTTT
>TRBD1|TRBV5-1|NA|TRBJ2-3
CASSTGTGVTDTQYF
TGCGCCAGCAGCACCGGGACAGGGGTCACAGATACGCAGTATTTT
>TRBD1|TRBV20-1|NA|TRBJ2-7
CSARGPPGQGAHYEQYF
TGCAGTGCTAGAGGACCCCCGGGACAGGGGGCTCACTACGAGCAGTACTTC
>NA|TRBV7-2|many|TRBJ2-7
CASSSTRFYEQYF
TGTGCCAGCAGCTCAACCCGTTTCTACGAGCAGTACTTC
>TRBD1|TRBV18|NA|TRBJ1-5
CASSPTGDRNQPQHF
TGTGCCAGCTCACCGACAGGGGATCGCAATCAGCCCCAGCATTTT
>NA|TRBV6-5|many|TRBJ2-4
CASSYGKLAKNIQYF
TGTGCCAGCAGTTACGGAAAGCTAGCCAAAAACATTCAGTACTTC
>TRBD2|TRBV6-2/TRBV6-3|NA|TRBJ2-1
CASRSSGGPGNEQFF
TGTGCCAGCAGATCGAGCGGGGGGCCAGGTAATGAGCAGTTCTTC
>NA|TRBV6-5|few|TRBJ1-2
CASSSRTGRGYTF
TGTGCCAGCAGTTCCAGGACTGGAAGGGGCTACACCTTC
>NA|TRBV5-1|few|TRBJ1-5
CASSFLGGQPQHF
TGCGCCAGCAGCTTCTTGGGGGGTCAGCCCCAGCATTTT
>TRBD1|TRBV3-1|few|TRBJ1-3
CASSPAGQGRGNTIYF
TGTGCCAGCAGCCCAGCTGGACAGGGGCGAGGAAACACCATATATTTT
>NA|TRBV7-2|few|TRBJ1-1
CASSLLRGADLNTEAFF
TGTGCCAGCAGCTTACTCCGGGGGGCAGACTTAAACACTGAAGCTTTCTTT
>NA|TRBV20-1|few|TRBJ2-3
CSARVGRASTDTQYF
TGCAGTGCTAGAGTGGGCAGGGCAAGCACAGATACGCAGTATTTT
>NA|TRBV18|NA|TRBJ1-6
CASSLSSGEGSPLHF
TGTGCCAGCTCCCTGTCCTCTGGGGAGGGATCACCCCTCCACTTT
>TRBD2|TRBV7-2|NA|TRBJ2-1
CASSLWTSGAPGEQFF
TGTGCCAGCAGCCTATGGACTAGCGGGGCCCCCGGTGAGCAGTTCTTC
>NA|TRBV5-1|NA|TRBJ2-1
CASSFGLDNEQFF
TGCGCCAGCAGTTTCGGGCTAGACAATGAGCAGTTCTTC
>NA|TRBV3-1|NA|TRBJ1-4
CASSQYRTEKLFF
TGTGCCAGCAGCCAATACAGGACTGAAAAACTGTTTTTT
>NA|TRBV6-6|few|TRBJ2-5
CASSFRHYQETQYF
TGTGCCAGCAGTTTCCGACATTACCAAGAGACCCAGTACTTC
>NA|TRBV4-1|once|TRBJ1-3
CASSKQIDRVRNTIYF
TGCGCCAGCAGCAAACAAATCGACCGTGTCAGAAACACCATATATTTT
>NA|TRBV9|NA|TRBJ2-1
CASSAQVGSYNEQFF
TGTGCCAGCAGCGCCCAGGTTGGGTCCTACAATGAGCAGTTCTTC
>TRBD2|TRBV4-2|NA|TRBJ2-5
CASSQVVTSGGTGSRQETQYF
TGTGCCAGCAGCCAAGTGGTGACTAGCGGGGGCACGGGTAGTCGGCAAGAGACCCAGTACTTC
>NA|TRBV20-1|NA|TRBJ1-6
CSAFRQPNSPLHF
TGCAGTGCTTTCAGACAGCCTAATTCACCCCTCCACTTT
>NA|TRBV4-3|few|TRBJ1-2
CASSQDAGSPTTRLYGYTF
TGCGCCAGCAGCCAAGATGCTGGGTCTCCGACTACGCGCCTCTATGGCTACACCTTC
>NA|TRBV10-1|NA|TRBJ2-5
CASSELGLEETQYF
TGCGCCAGCAGTGAGTTGGGGCTGGAAGAGACCCAGTACTTC
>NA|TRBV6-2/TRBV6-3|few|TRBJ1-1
CASSSHRGSNTEVFF
TGTGCCAGCAGTTCCCACCGGGGGTCGAACACTGAAGTTTTCTTT
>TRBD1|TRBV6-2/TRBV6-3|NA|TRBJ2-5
CASSRLRTGVLETQYF
TGTGCCAGCAGTCGCCTCCGGACAGGGGTGCTAGAGACCCAGTACTTC
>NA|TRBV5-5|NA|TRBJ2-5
CASSLYDRETQYF
TGTGCCAGCAGCTTGTATGACAGAGAGACCCAGTACTTC
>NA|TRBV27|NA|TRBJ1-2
CASSLSRRKSGYTF
TGTGCCAGCAGTTTATCACGGAGGAAAAGTGGCTACACCTTC
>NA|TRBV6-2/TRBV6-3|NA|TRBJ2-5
CASSLVSWETQYF
TGTGCCAGCTCATTGGTCTCCTGGGAGACCCAGTACTTC
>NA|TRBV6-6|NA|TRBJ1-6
CASSYSDSPLHF
TGTGCCAGCAGTTACTCTGACTCACCCCTCCACTTT
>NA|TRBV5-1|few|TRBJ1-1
CASSLPGNTEAFF
TGCGCCAGCAGCTTGCCGGGGAACACTGAAGCTTTCTTT
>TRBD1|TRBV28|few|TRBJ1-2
CASILGRGLRLAAYGYTF
TGTGCCAGCATCCTTGGCAGGGGGCTTCGCTTAGCCGCCTATGGCTACACCTTC
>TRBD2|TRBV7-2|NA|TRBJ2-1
CASSSAGGRSYNEQFF
TGTGCCAGCAGCTCAGCGGGGGGGAGGTCCTACAATGAGCAGTTCTTC
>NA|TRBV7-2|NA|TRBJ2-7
CASSLMEIVYEQYF
TGTGCCAGCAGCTTAATGGAGATTGTGTACGAGCAGTACTTC
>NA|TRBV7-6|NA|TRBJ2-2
CASSLRASGLAGELFF
TGTGCCAGCAGCTTAAGGGCTTCAGGTCTGGCCGGGGAGCTGTTTTTT
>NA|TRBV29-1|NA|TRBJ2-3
CSVGVWDTQYF
TGCAGCGTGGGTGTTTGGGATACGCAGTATTTT
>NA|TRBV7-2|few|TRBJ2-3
CASSPVSDFAVDTQYF
TGTGCCAGCAGCCCAGTTTCGGACTTTGCTGTGGATACGCAGTATTTT
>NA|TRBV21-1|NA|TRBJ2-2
CASSKGVTGELFF
TGTGCCAGCAGCAAAGGAGTCACCGGGGAGCTGTTTTTT
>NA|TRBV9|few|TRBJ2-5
CASSVALKGAPQETQYF
TGTGCCAGCAGCGTAGCTCTCAAGGGAGCGCCCCAAGAGACCCAGTACTTC
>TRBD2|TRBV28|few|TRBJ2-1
CASRPSGGASYNEQFF
TGTGCCAGCAGACCGAGCGGGGGGGCCTCCTACAATGAGCAGTTCTTC
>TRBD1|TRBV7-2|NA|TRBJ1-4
CASSFRGASEKLFF
TGTGCCAGCAGCTTCAGGGGGGCGAGCGAAAAACTGTTTTTT
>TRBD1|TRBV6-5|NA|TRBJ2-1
CASSYSTGQGHNEQFF
TGTGCCAGCAGTTACTCCACGGGACAGGGTCACAATGAGCAGTTCTTC
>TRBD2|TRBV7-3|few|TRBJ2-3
CASSLRLAGARDTQYF
TGTGCCAGCAGCTTAAGGCTAGCGGGGGCCAGAGATACGCAGTATTTT
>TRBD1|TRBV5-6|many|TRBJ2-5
CASRLDRLQETQYF
TGTGCCAGCAGACTGGACAGGCTACAAGAGACCCAGTACTTC
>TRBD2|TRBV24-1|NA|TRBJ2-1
CATSVGSGNYNEQFF
TGTGCCACCAGCGTTGGGAGCGGGAACTACAATGAGCAGTTCTTC
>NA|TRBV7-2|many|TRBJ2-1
CASSLVSSYNEQFF
TGTGCCAGCAGCTTAGTGAGCTCCTACAATGAGCAGTTCTTC
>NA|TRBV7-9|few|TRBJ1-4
CASSLSPAGGKLFF
TGTGCCAGCAGCTTATCACCGGCGGGGGGGAAACTGTTTTTT
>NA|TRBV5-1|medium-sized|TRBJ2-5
CASSWRGTRQETQYF
TGCGCCAGCAGCTGGAGAGGGACGCGTCAAGAGACCCAGTACTTC
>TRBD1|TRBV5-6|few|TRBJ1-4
CASSQRTGEKLFF
TGTGCCAGCAGCCAACGGACAGGCGAAAAACTGTTTTTT
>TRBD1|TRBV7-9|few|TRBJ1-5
CASSLEQGALSNQPQHF
TGTGCCAGCAGCTTAGAACAGGGGGCTTTGAGCAATCAGCCCCAGCATTTT
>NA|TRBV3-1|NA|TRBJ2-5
CASSQNTGQETQYF
TGTGCCAGCAGCCAAAATACAGGTCAAGAGACCCAGTACTTC
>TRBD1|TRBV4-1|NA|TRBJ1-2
CASSHGTGNYGYTF
TGCGCCAGCAGCCACGGGACAGGGAACTATGGCTACACCTTC
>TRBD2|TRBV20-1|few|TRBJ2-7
CSARVAGRRYEQYF
TGCAGTGCTAGAGTAGCGGGGAGAAGGTACGAGCAGTACTTC
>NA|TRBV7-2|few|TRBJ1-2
CASSPTRGDYGYTF
TGTGCCAGCAGCCCCACCCGGGGGGACTATGGCTACACCTTC
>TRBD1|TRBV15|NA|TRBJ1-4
CATSAGQVGEKLFF
TGTGCCACCAGCGCGGGACAGGTGGGAGAAAAACTGTTTTTT
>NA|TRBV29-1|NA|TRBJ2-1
CSVASYNEQFF
TGCAGCGTTGCCTCCTACAATGAGCAGTTCTTC